The clone carrying this TCR beta chain was recorded a few times. Its antigen is undetermined. This specimen belongs to a study of response to subunit inactivated influenza vaccine. TCRdb re-analysed the RT-PCR reads in MiXCR, keeping a single row per CDR3 protein. Seen here are 610,000 or so distinct CDR3 sequences, 11% to 15% observed once, and the top ten hold approximately 12%. Whole-study findings and limits: Each seasonal flu vaccination may recruit only limited new T cells, authors suggested.

The input for sequencing was PBMCs from blood, taken about 11 days after vaccination. This clonotype originated in a man in his fifties or sixties who received an inactivated influenza vaccine.

The CDR3 DNA follows: TGTGCCAGCAGCCAAGTCCGGACAGTCCAAGAGACCCAGTACTTC. Its translation: CASSQVRTVQETQYF. The chain is built from TRBV3-1 and TRBJ2-5, with D perhaps TRBD1 (6 bases). The V end was cut by 1 base, the J end by 1 base, with 10 bases between. The germline V gene encodes CDR1 LGHDT and CDR2 YNNKEL (reference sequence). The CDR3 totals 15 residues.